These T cell receptor beta chains were read from a single sample in a study of T-cell reconstitution after alpha-beta-depleted transplantation in children. TCRdb re-called the PCR reads through MiXCR, storing one row per CDR3 protein. The sample includes 250,000 to 400,000 distinct CDR3 sequences, 23% of them seen just once. The specimen comprised PBMCs, mostly from graft donor cells, sampled 180 days after TCRalphabeta/CD19-depleted stem cell transplant. These receptor sequences come from a male patient younger than 18 who had a stem cell transplant for acute lymphoblastic leukemia, so the T cells may come from the graft donor. Both conserved end residues are part of each CDR3. A D gene is named only where the DNA matches it firmly. The size field is filled for only some rows; it gives once, few, many or a size class.

v_gene,abundance,j_gene,d_gene,CDR3nt,CDR3aa
TRBV7-3,few,TRBJ2-1,TRBD2,TGTGCCAGCAGCTTACACCGCGGGAGGGCAGGGTTGGACAATGAGCAGTTCTTC,CASSLHRGRAGLDNEQFF
TRBV27,NA,TRBJ2-1,NA,TGTGCCAGCAGTTTTAGCGCCAGCTCCTACAATGAGCAGTTCTTC,CASSFSASSYNEQFF
TRBV24-1,NA,TRBJ2-5,TRBD1,TGTGCCACCGGACAGGGTACGAAGACCCAGTACTTC,CATGQGTKTQYF
TRBV28,NA,TRBJ1-2,TRBD1,TGTGCCAGCAGTATACTGCGGACAGGGGCCGGCTATGGCTACACCTTC,CASSILRTGAGYGYTF
TRBV20-1,few,TRBJ2-7,TRBD2,TGCAGTGCGCCCCCCCTAGCGGGCTCATACGAGCAGTACTTC,CSAPPLAGSYEQYF
TRBV5-1,NA,TRBJ2-1,NA,TGCGCCAGCAAGGAACTTTTAAAGGACAATGAGCAGTTCTTC,CASKELLKDNEQFF
TRBV5-6,NA,TRBJ2-7,TRBD2,TGTGCCAGCAGCTGGGAGGGCGAGCAGTACTTC,CASSWEGEQYF
TRBV29-1,few,TRBJ1-1,NA,TGCAGCGTTGTCTGGACAGACTCTTACACTGAAGCTTTCTTT,CSVVWTDSYTEAFF
TRBV24-1,few,TRBJ2-5,TRBD2,TGTGCCACCGTTTCGCGGGGGGTACAAGAGACCCAGTACTTC,CATVSRGVQETQYF
TRBV2,few,TRBJ1-1,TRBD1,TGTGCCAGCGACCCAGGGACAGGGAGGTACTCTGAAGCTTTCTTT,CASDPGTGRYSEAFF
TRBV7-8,few,TRBJ2-7,TRBD2,TGTGCCAGCAGCTTAGATAGCGGGAACGGAGGCGAGCAGTACTTC,CASSLDSGNGGEQYF
TRBV7-3,NA,TRBJ1-2,TRBD1,TGTGCCAGCACCATATTGGACAGGGAAGATCGCTACACCTTC,CASTILDREDRYTF
TRBV11-2,few,TRBJ2-1,NA,TGTGCCAGCAGCGTTACAGGGACCTCCTACAATGAGCAGTTCTTC,CASSVTGTSYNEQFF
TRBV6-5,NA,TRBJ1-4,NA,TGTGCCAGCAGTTACGTGGGCGCAACTAATGAAAAACTGTTTTTT,CASSYVGATNEKLFF
TRBV5-1,NA,TRBJ2-3,NA,TGCGCCAGCAGCTTCTTCCTTAGCGGTAGCACAGATACGCAGTATTTT,CASSFFLSGSTDTQYF
TRBV7-2,NA,TRBJ2-7,TRBD2,TGTGCCAGCAGCCCACTAGCGGGAATTTCTTTTCGGCGCGAGCAGTACTTC,CASSPLAGISFRREQYF
TRBV12-3/TRBV12-4,NA,TRBJ1-2,NA,TGTGCCAGCAGTTTAGCCGGAACTTCCTATGGCTACACCTTC,CASSLAGTSYGYTF
TRBV7-9,NA,TRBJ1-1,NA,TGTGCCAGCAGCTTAGGGGCTCAAACTGAAGCTTTCTTT,CASSLGAQTEAFF
TRBV9,NA,TRBJ2-7,NA,TGTGCCAGCAGCTTAACCGACGGAAACTACGAGCAGTACTTC,CASSLTDGNYEQYF
TRBV5-1,once,TRBJ2-7,TRBD2,TGCGCCAAAGGAGGACTAGCGAGCTCCTACGAGCAGTACTTC,CAKGGLASSYEQYF
TRBV20-1,NA,TRBJ2-7,TRBD1,TGCAGTGCTAGGTCCGGGACAGCGACCTACGAGCAGTACTTC,CSARSGTATYEQYF
TRBV7-9,few,TRBJ2-1,NA,TGTGCCAGCAGCCCTCGAGGCGGAGACAATGAGCAGTTCTTC,CASSPRGGDNEQFF
TRBV4-1,NA,TRBJ2-1,TRBD2,TGCGCCAGCAGCCATCAGAGCGGGAGAGGGAATGAGCAGTTCTTC,CASSHQSGRGNEQFF
TRBV6-5,NA,TRBJ1-2,NA,TGTGCCAGCAGCTATTACACCCCAGGACAGACTAACTATGGCTACACCTTC,CASSYYTPGQTNYGYTF
TRBV20-1,few,TRBJ1-5,NA,TGCAGTGCTAGAGATTGGGACGGTAGCAATCAGCCCCAGCATTTT,CSARDWDGSNQPQHF
TRBV11-2,few,TRBJ2-3,TRBD2,TGTGCCAGCAGCTTAGATCTGGCTAGCGGAACGGATACGCAGTATTTT,CASSLDLASGTDTQYF
TRBV7-6,NA,TRBJ2-7,NA,TGTGCCAGCAGCCGGGACCTACTTAACGAGCAGTACTTC,CASSRDLLNEQYF
TRBV29-1,few,TRBJ1-2,TRBD1,TGCAGCGTACCTAAAGGGACAGCCAACTATGGCTACACCTTC,CSVPKGTANYGYTF
TRBV7-6,NA,TRBJ2-7,NA,TGTGCCAGCAGCGAAATGGGCTTTTACGAGCAGTACTTC,CASSEMGFYEQYF
TRBV28,NA,TRBJ1-5,NA,TGTGCCACCCGGACGGCTGGCCTGGTCAATCAGCCCCAGCATTTT,CATRTAGLVNQPQHF
TRBV6-5,NA,TRBJ1-5,NA,TGTGCCAGCAGTTCACAGGGTTCGGGCAATCAGCCCCAGCATTTT,CASSSQGSGNQPQHF
TRBV11-2,NA,TRBJ1-1,NA,TGTGCCAGCAGCTTAGTGACGGTGGTGACAGCTGAAGCTTTCTTT,CASSLVTVVTAEAFF
TRBV6-5,few,TRBJ1-2,NA,TGTGCCAGCAGTCAGCTTGGGGGCGGCTACACCTTC,CASSQLGGGYTF
TRBV4-1,NA,TRBJ2-5,NA,TGCGCCAGCAGCCAAAGGCCGAGGGGGGGAGAGACCCAGTACTTC,CASSQRPRGGETQYF
TRBV10-1,few,TRBJ2-7,NA,TGCGCCAGCAGTGAGGGGGTCGGTCCGGGGAGCTCCTACGAGCAGTACTTC,CASSEGVGPGSSYEQYF
TRBV5-1,NA,TRBJ2-3,NA,TGCGCCAGCCGCCAACAGCCACTCACAGATACGCAGTATTTT,CASRQQPLTDTQYF